Presented here are 9 T cell receptor beta chains from one specimen sequenced in a study of CD8 T cells in ankylosing spondylitis. Study-wide results and limits: A TCR beta motif of 8 or 9 highly homologous variants appeared characteristic of ankylosing spondylitis blood.

These receptors have no known antigen. In TCRdb, the 5' RACE reads were re-called with MiXCR into one record per CDR3 protein. The profile shows 700,000 to 850,000 distinct CDR3 sequences, 12% of them singletons. Sequencing was done on a sample of blood, either unsorted or a sorted T cell fraction (not recorded which). Receptor source: a male donor with ankylosing spondylitis.

This clonotype appeared many times. The rearrangement joins TRBV7-2 to TRBJ2-2; 8 positions agree with TRBD2. The trim removed 8 bases at V and 3 bases at J, leaving 5 bases unmatched. In germline, CDR1 is SGHTA, CDR2 FQGNSA. The CDR3 has 14 amino acids. The CDR3 DNA reads TGTGCCAGCTCCGCGGGGGGAGACACCGGGGAGCTGTTTTTT. This sequence encodes CASSAGGDTGELFF.

V usage is TRBV5-1 and J usage is TRBJ2-5; D not certain. Trimming shortened V by 4 bases and J by 5 bases, and 18 bases separated the two germline ends. The germline gives CDR1 SGHRS, CDR2 YFSETQ. The CDR3 covers 15 residues. The CDR3 region is CASSEPQLNGETQYF. As DNA, the CDR3 is TGCGCCAGCAGCGAGCCCCAGCTAAACGGGGAGACCCAGTACTTC.

The genes are TRBV5-1 and TRBJ2-1; D gene uncertain. This CDR3 is built from 16 residues. Per the germline V gene, CDR1 is SGHRS and CDR2 is YFSETQ. The V end lost 0 bases, the J end lost 0 bases, and 10 bases lay between the germline ends. The CDR3: CASSLVATRSYNEQFF. In DNA form, the CDR3 reads TGCGCCAGCAGCTTGGTGGCCACCCGCTCCTACAATGAGCAGTTCTTC.

The rearrangement joins TRBV9 to TRBJ2-3; either TRBD1 or TRBD2 may fit D (7 bases each). Germline V gene data show CDR1 as SGDLS and CDR2 as YYNGEE. V lost 4 bases and J 2 bases, leaving 20 bases between the germline ends. The CDR3 consists of 17 residues. The CDR3 sequence is CASSPAGGSGDTDTQYF. DNA for the CDR3: TGTGCCAGCAGCCCTGCAGGGGGGAGCGGGGACACAGATACGCAGTATTTT.

This chain joins TRBV7-8 and TRBJ2-3; D not resolved. Germline CDR1 reads SGHVS; CDR2 reads FQNEAQ. V dropped 2 bases and J dropped 7 bases, with 16 bases sitting between them. The CDR3 is 15 amino acids. The CDR3 nucleotides read TGTGCCAGCAGCTTAATTAGGGTGACCGCGTATACGCAGTATTTT. Translated: CASSLIRVTAYTQYF.

At least ten counts were recorded for this clonotype. The gene calls are TRBV7-2 and TRBJ2-3, with no clear D. Germline V lookup: CDR1 SGHTA, CDR2 FQGNSA. Trimming removed 2 bases at V and 1 base at J, with 7 bases between. The CDR3 length is 14 residues. In DNA, the CDR3 is TGTGCCAGCAGCTTATCAGTCGGCACAGATACGCAGTATTTT. It is translated as CASSLSVGTDTQYF.

This clonotype showed up just a few times. The chain joins TRBV20-1 to TRBJ2-1; TRBD2 matches at 10 bases. Germline V gives CDR1 DFQATT, CDR2 SNEGSKA (reference sequence). The CDR3 sequence is 14 residues long. Unmatched junction bases numbered 8, after V lost 6 bases and J lost 6 bases. CDR3 in amino acids: CSAEREGRGNEQFF. CDR3 coding DNA: TGCAGTGCAGAGCGGGAGGGCCGAGGCAATGAGCAGTTCTTC.

This chain uses TRBV14 with TRBJ2-5; D unclear. Germline lookup yields CDR1 SGHDN and CDR2 FVKESK. V was trimmed by 4 bases and J by 4 bases, leaving 19 bases between them. CDR3 length: 16 residues. The CDR3 nucleotides are TGTGCCAGCAGCCTACATATTCGGACCACCCCAGAGACCCAGTACTTC. Translating it yields CASSLHIRTTPETQYF. The full variable domain, with the rest looked up from reference TRBV14 and TRBJ2-5, is EAGVTQFPSHSVIEKGQTVTLRCDPISGHDNLYWYRRVMGKEIKFLLHFVKESKQDESGMPNNRFLAERTGGTYSTLKVQPAELEDSGVYFCASSLHIRTTPETQYFGPGTRLLVL.

This clonotype was counted at least ten times. V and J are TRBV20-1 and TRBJ1-2, with D maybe TRBD1 (6 bases). The V end was cut by 3 bases, the J end by 0 bases, with 11 bases between. Looked up from germline, CDR1 is DFQATT and CDR2 is SNEGSKA (reference sequence). This CDR3 region has 14 residues. CDR3 DNA sequence: TGCAGTGCTAGGTTGACAGGAGCTAACTATGGCTACACCTTC. This codes for CSARLTGANYGYTF.